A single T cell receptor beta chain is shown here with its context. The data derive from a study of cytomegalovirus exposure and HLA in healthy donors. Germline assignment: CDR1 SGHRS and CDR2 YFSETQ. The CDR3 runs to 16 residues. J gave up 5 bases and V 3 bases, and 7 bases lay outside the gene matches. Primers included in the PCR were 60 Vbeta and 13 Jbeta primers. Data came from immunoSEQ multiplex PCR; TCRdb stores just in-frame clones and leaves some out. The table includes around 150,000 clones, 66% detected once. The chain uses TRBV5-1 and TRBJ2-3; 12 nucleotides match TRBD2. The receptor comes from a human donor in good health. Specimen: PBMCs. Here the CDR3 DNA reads TGCGCCAGCAGCTCGACTAGCGGGAGCTACCAAGATACGCAGTATTTT. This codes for CASSSTSGSYQDTQYF.